Reported below is one TCR beta chain. The V and J ends lost 5 bases and 3 bases respectively, with 11 bases between them. This CDR3 is 14 amino acids long. Per the germline V gene, CDR1 is SGHAT and CDR2 is FQNNGV. The sample originates from a study of blood T cells in healthy people across ages. Turning to the study itself: About one barcoded beta molecule per two T cells was the capture yield of template switching.

The people who gave samples were healthy Caucasians from Russia, aged roughly 6 to 95. Peripheral blood from each donor was collected in a volume of ten milliliters. Using a J-beta primer mix together with a sample-barcoded 5' primer, a second PCR was run for roughly 7 to 12 cycles. MiXCR, applied by TCRdb to the 5' RACE reads, yields one record per CDR3 protein. The table lists fewer than 750,000 distinct CDR3 sequences, about 45% of them singletons. Sequencing was performed on blood. The source is a man older than 75 in good health. The chain recombines TRBV11-2 with TRBJ2-1; D not resolved. The chain's CDR3 is CASSRLGYYNEQFF. CDR3 bases: TGTGCCAGCAGCCGACTGGGGTACTACAATGAGCAGTTCTTC. Full variable domain (remainder filled in from reference TRBV11-2 and TRBJ2-1): EAGVAQSPRYKIIEKRQSVAFWCNPISGHATLYWYQQILGQGPKLLIQFQNNGVVDDSQLPKDRFSAERLKGVDSTLKIQPAKLEDSAVYLCASSRLGYYNEQFFGPGTRLTVL.